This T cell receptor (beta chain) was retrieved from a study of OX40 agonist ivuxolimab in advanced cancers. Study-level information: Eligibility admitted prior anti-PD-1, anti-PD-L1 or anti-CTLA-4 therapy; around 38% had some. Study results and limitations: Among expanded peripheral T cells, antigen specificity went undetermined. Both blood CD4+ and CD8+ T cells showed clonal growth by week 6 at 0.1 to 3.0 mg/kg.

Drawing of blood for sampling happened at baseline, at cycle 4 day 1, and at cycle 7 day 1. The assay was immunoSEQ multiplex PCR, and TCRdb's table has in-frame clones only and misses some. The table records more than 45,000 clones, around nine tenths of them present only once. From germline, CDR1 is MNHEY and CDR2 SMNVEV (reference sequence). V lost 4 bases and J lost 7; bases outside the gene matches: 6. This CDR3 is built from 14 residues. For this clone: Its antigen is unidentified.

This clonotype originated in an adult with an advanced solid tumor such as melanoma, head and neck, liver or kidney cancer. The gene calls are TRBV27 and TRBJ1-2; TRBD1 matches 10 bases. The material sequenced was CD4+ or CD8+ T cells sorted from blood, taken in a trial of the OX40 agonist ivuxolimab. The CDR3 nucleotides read TGTGCCAGCAGTTCCGGGACAGGGGAAACTGGCTACACCTTC. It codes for CASSSGTGETGYTF.